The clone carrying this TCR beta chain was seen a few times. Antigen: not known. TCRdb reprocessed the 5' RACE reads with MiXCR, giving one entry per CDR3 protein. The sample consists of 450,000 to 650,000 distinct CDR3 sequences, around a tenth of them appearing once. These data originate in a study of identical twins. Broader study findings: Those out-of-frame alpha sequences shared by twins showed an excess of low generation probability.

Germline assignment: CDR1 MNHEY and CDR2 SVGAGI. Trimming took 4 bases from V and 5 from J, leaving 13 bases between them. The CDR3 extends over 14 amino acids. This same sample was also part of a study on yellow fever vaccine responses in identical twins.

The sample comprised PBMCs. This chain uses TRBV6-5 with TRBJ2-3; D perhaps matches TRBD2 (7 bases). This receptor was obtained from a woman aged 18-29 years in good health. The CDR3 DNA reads TGTGCCAGCAGTTCCGGGGGGCCAGGAGATACGCAGTATTTT. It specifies CASSSGGPGDTQYF.